This T cell receptor (beta chain) is drawn from a study of post-analysis software for immune sequencing data. Study observations and caveats: The five TRBV segments detected at higher frequency in patients than in controls included TRBV5-6, TRBV5-1 and TRBV20-1.

TCR beta cDNA libraries had unique molecular identifiers. The T cell input of 1 to 10 million gave about half a million cDNA molecules. TCRdb reanalysed the PCR reads using MiXCR and keeps one entry per CDR3 protein. The sample records under 200,000 distinct CDR3 sequences, 29% being singletons. Worth noting for this clonotype: Its antigen is still unknown.

Germline CDR1 reads GTSNPN; CDR2 reads SVGIG (reference sequence). The CDR3 length is 15 residues. Trimming took off 4 bases at V and 2 bases at J, with 18 bases between the two ends. The chain carries TRBV30 and TRBJ2-7; either TRBD1 or TRBD2 may supply D (6 bases each). The sequence derives from a girl aged 2-17 years with multiple sclerosis. The sample taken for sequencing was blood. This CDR3 is CAWNLVSRGPYEQYF. DNA for the CDR3: TGTGCCTGGAATTTGGTAAGCCGGGGGCCCTACGAGCAGTACTTC.